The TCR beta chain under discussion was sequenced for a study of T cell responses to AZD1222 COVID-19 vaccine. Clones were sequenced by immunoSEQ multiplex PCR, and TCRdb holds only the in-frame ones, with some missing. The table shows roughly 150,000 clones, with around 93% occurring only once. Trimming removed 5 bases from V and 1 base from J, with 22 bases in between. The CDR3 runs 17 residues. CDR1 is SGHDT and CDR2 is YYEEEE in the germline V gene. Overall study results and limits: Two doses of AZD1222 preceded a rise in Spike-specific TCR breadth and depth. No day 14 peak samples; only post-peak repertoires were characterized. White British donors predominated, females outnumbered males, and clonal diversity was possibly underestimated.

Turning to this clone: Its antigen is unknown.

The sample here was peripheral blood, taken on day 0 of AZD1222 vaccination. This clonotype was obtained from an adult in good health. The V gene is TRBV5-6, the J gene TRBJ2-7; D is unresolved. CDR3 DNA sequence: TGTGCCAGCAGTCCCGGTGTAAGTAGGGTAAGGTCCTACGAGCAGTACTTC. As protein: CASSPGVSRVRSYEQYF. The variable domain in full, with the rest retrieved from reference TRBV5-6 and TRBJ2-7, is DAGVTQSPTHLIKTRGQQVTLRCSPKSGHDTVSWYQQALGQGPQFIFQYYEEEERQRGNFPDRFSGHQFPNYSSELNVNALLLGDSALYLCASSPGVSRVRSYEQYFGPGTRLTVT.